This entry concerns a single T cell receptor beta chain. Its antigen is unknown. With 60 Vbeta and 13 Jbeta primers, the PCR was carried out. Clones were sequenced by immunoSEQ multiplex PCR, and TCRdb holds only the in-frame ones, with some missing. The table records around 150,000 clones, about four fifths of them present only once. This sample stems from a study of cytomegalovirus exposure and HLA in healthy donors. Looking at the study overall: Samples from HLA-typed donors yielded approximately 80 million unique TCRs in an early data release.

CDR3 size: 17 residues. Germline CDR1 is GTSNPN and CDR2 is SVGIG (reference sequence). V gave up 7 bases and J gave up 0 bases; unmatched junction bases: 14. Study-level results: Analyzed later, most CMV-associated TCR beta chains appeared HLA-restricted.

Sequencing input: PBMCs. The sequence derives from a girl aged 5-17 years in good health and CMV-seropositive. The gene calls are TRBV30 and TRBJ1-4, with 7 bases lining up with TRBD1. The CDR3 nucleotides read TGTGCCTACCTCCCGTACAGGGGTGACCCAACTAATGAAAAACTGTTTTTT. Its translation is CAYLPYRGDPTNEKLFF.